The TCR beta chain under discussion was sequenced for a study of CD8 T cells in ankylosing spondylitis. Study findings and constraints: Significant enrichment of disease-linked clones was reportedly seen in matched ankylosing spondylitis synovial fluid. Made up of under ten highly homologous variants, a TCR beta motif appeared characteristic of ankylosing spondylitis blood. There were earlier reports of some motif variants in reactive arthritis synovial fluid and blood.

TCRdb re-analysed the 5' RACE reads in MiXCR, keeping a single row per CDR3 protein. This table has roughly 90,000 distinct CDR3 sequences, approximately 9.6% appearing once. This clonotype appeared many times. As yet, its antigen is unknown. CDR1 and CDR2 from the germline V gene are SEHNR and FQNEAQ (reference sequence). This CDR3 spans 11 amino acids. Trimming cost V 3 bases and J 1 base, with 0 bases left between them. The chain recombines TRBV7-9 with TRBJ2-5; D gene ambiguous. Material: blood, either unsorted or a sorted T cell fraction (not recorded which). The source is a male donor with ankylosing spondylitis. CDR3 in amino acids: CASSFQETQYF. CDR3 sequence (DNA): TGTGCCAGCAGCTTCCAAGAGACCCAGTACTTC.